Shown below are 26 T cell receptor beta chains from a single sample sequenced in a study of human T cells and chemical hapten exposure. Time point defined: patch test 3, about 24 weeks after DPC sensitization. Described treatment: therapeutic diphenylcyclopropenone sensitization with weekly scalp DPC. In TCRdb, the RACE reads were re-called with MiXCR into one record per CDR3 protein. The table shows 50,000 to 70,000 distinct CDR3 sequences, with around an eighth occurring only once. Sample: whole blood, taken in connection with sensitization to the hapten diphenylcyclopropenone (DPC). These receptors were obtained from a man aged 25 to 40 with alopecia areata. Some clones in this sample may be carry-over from other donors' samples.

This clonotype has ten or more counts. The chain is built from TRBV5-6 and TRBJ2-1; D gene unclear. There are 17 residues in the CDR3. Germline CDR1 SGHDT, CDR2 YYEEEE. V shed 2 bases and J shed 2 bases, with 17 bases lying between them. The CDR3 spells CASSFLSRPGPYNEQFF. CDR3 nucleotide sequence: TGTGCCAGCAGCTTTCTGAGCCGGCCAGGACCCTACAATGAGCAGTTCTTC.

This clonotype was observed many times. The rearrangement joins TRBV7-2 to TRBJ2-7; TRBD2 matches 7 bases. This CDR3 spans 14 amino acids. V shed 5 bases and J 6 bases; nucleotides not matched to a gene: 10. Germline assignment: CDR1 SGHTA and CDR2 FQGNSA. The CDR3 loop reads CASSRRRASGEQYF. DNA for the CDR3: TGTGCCAGCAGCCGGCGAAGGGCTAGCGGCGAGCAGTACTTC.

Many counts were recorded for this clonotype. The genes are TRBV29-1 and TRBJ2-3; D may match TRBD1 or TRBD2 (6 bases each). This CDR3 has 14 amino acids. Trimming left V 3 bases short and J 1 base short, with 11 bases between. CDR1 and CDR2 from the germline V gene are SQVTM and ANQGSEA. Here the CDR3 reads CSVDFGGGTDTQYF. CDR3 nucleotides: TGCAGCGTTGATTTCGGGGGCGGCACAGATACGCAGTATTTT.

This clonotype showed up just a few times. The chain recombines TRBV20-1 with TRBJ2-2, with a weak D call TRBD2 (6 bases). Germline CDR1 is DFQATT and CDR2 is SNEGSKA (reference sequence). CDR3 length: 16 residues. V was trimmed by 1 base and J by 4 bases, leaving 16 bases between them. As DNA, the CDR3 is TGCAGTGCTAGAGTTCCCCAGGGAGGTGGCACCGGGGAGCTGTTTTTT. The encoded protein is CSARVPQGGGTGELFF.

This clonotype was counted many times. The chain employs TRBV29-1 and TRBJ1-1, with TRBD1 as a possible D gene (6 bases). The V and J ends lost 2 bases and 1 base respectively, with 8 bases between them. Germline-derived CDR1 and CDR2 are SQVTM and ANQGSEA. CDR3 length: 13 amino acids. The CDR3 here is CSVERTANTEAFF. CDR3 bases: TGCAGCGTTGAAAGGACAGCGAACACTGAAGCTTTCTTT. The whole variable domain, remainder taken from reference TRBV29-1 and TRBJ1-1, is SAVISQKPSRDICQRGTSLTIQCQVDSQVTMMFWYRQQPGQSLTLIATANQGSEATYESGFVIDKFPISRPNLTFSTLTVSNMSPEDSSIYLCSVERTANTEAFFGQGTRLTVV.

A few counts support this clonotype. J is TRBJ2-7 and V is TRBV15, with D perhaps assigned TRBD1 or TRBD2 (6 bases each). Between the trimmed V and J ends, which lost 1 base and 3 bases, there was a span of 10 bases. This CDR3 has 14 residues. Germline CDR1 and CDR2: LNHNV and YYDKDF (reference sequence). The CDR3 spells CATSRAGALYEQYF. CDR3 nucleotides: TGTGCCACCAGCAGAGCGGGGGCCCTCTACGAGCAGTACTTC.

V usage is TRBV10-3 and J usage is TRBJ2-7, with TRBD1 identical over 7 bases. V trimming: 2 bases; J trimming: 4 bases; junction bases outside the gene matches: 5. Germline assignment: CDR1 ENHRY and CDR2 SYGVKD. The CDR3 totals 14 residues. The CDR3 DNA reads TGTGCCATCAGTGAGGCACAGGGGAAATACGAGCAGTACTTC. It yields the protein CAISEAQGKYEQYF.

This clonotype was seen a few times. The rearrangement links TRBV6-1 to TRBJ1-5, with D tentatively TRBD1 (6 bases). The CDR3 spans 14 residues. Trimming pared 6 bases from V and 7 bases from J, leaving 16 bases between. Germline V gives CDR1 MNHNS, CDR2 SASEGT. CDR3 coding DNA: TGTGCCAGCAGCGGAACAGGGTCGCGCCAGCCCCAGCATTTT. This sequence encodes CASSGTGSRQPQHF.

This clonotype showed up many times. The chain has TRBV11-2 and TRBJ1-2; D gene ambiguous. In germline, CDR1 is SGHAT, CDR2 FQNNGV. The CDR3 has 16 amino acids. Trimming removed 5 bases at V and 2 bases at J, with 18 bases between. For the CDR3, the DNA is TGTGCCAGCAGCCCAGCGCTTCCCAGTTTCAACTATGGCTACACCTTC. Its translation is CASSPALPSFNYGYTF.

This clonotype was counted only a few times. The germline gene is not matched at one end of the junction; a read error may be the cause. CDR3 protein: CSVGPGLF. CDR3 in DNA: TGCAGCGTGGGACCGGGCCTTTTC. The chain uses TRBV29-1 and TRBJ1-2, with D perhaps TRBD1 (5 bases). Germline values: CDR1 SQVTM, CDR2 ANQGSEA. CDR3 length: 8 residues.

This clonotype turned up a few times. J is TRBJ1-2 and V is TRBV7-9; D is possibly TRBD1 (5 bases). The CDR3 sequence is 12 residues long. The germline gives CDR1 SEHNR, CDR2 FQNEAQ (reference sequence). V lost 5 bases, J lost 5 bases, and 9 bases lay in between. The CDR3 DNA follows: TGTGCCAGCAGCCTGACAGAGTATGGCTACACCTTC. The encoded protein is CASSLTEYGYTF.

This clonotype was counted ten times or more. The J gene is TRBJ1-5, the V gene TRBV27; D is perhaps TRBD1 (5 bases). The V gene's germline CDR1 is MNHEY and CDR2 SMNVEV (reference sequence). The CDR3 loop spans 15 amino acids. V dropped 1 base and J dropped 4 bases, with 11 bases sitting between them. As DNA, the CDR3 is TGTGCCAGCAGTTTATTAGGGACGGGAAATCAGCCCCAGCATTTT. Protein sequence: CASSLLGTGNQPQHF.

Many counts were recorded for this clonotype. The chain recombines TRBV7-2 with TRBJ2-3; 12 bases agree with TRBD2. The V gene's germline CDR1 is SGHTA and CDR2 FQGNSA. The CDR3 is made up of 14 amino acids. Germline trimming cut 5 bases from V and 7 bases from J; bases unmatched to any gene: 4. The CDR3 DNA is TGTGCCAGCAGCCCTAGCGGGGGGGCCAATACGCAGTATTTT. Amino acids: CASSPSGGANTQYF.

This chain links TRBV24-1 with TRBJ2-7; D assignment may be TRBD1 or TRBD2 (5 bases each). The length of the CDR3 is 13 residues. Trimming pared 9 bases from V and 0 bases from J, leaving 11 bases between. In germline, CDR1 is KGHDR, CDR2 SFDVKD. This CDR3 reads CATGTAFSYEQYF. The DNA for the CDR3 is TGTGCCACCGGGACGGCGTTCTCCTACGAGCAGTACTTC.

Ten or more counts support this clonotype. The chain recombines TRBV27 with TRBJ2-1; 8 bases match TRBD2. The CDR3 sequence is 17 residues long. V shed 4 bases and J 0 bases; nucleotides not matched to a gene: 8. CDR1 and CDR2 (germline): MNHEY, SMNVEV (reference sequence). CDR3 DNA sequence: TGTGCCAGCAGTTCACTAGCGGTCCAGAGCTCCTACAATGAGCAGTTCTTC. Its translation: CASSSLAVQSSYNEQFF.

DNA of the CDR3: TGTGCCAGCAGCCCCCCCTGGACAGATACGCAGTATTTT. The encoded protein is CASSPPWTDTQYF. This chain connects TRBV9 to TRBJ2-3, with no clear D. Deletions cut 4 bases from V and 3 bases from J, with 9 bases between. The CDR3 is 13 amino acids. From germline, CDR1 is SGDLS and CDR2 YYNGEE.

V usage is TRBV7-9 and J usage is TRBJ1-1; tentative D call: TRBD1 (6 bases). Trimming pared 1 base from V and 5 bases from J, leaving 11 bases between. The CDR3 runs 14 residues. Germline CDR1 SEHNR, CDR2 FQNEAQ (reference sequence). CDR3 in amino acids: CASSLVQGYTEAFF. CDR3 nucleotides: TGTGCCAGCAGCTTAGTTCAGGGGTATACTGAAGCTTTCTTT.

Comments on this clonotype: A much larger clone differs from this one at a single base, so this may be a read error. This chain connects TRBV30 to TRBJ1-1, with a possible D match to TRBD1 (5 bases). The germline V gene has CDR1 GTSNPN and CDR2 SVGIG (reference sequence). This CDR3 region has 13 residues. Trimming shortened V by 0 bases and J by 3 bases, and 8 bases separated the two germline ends. The CDR3 DNA sequence: TGTGCCTGGAGTGTCGGAGGGGACACTGAAGCTTTCTTT. It specifies CAWSVGGDTEAFF.

The chain employs TRBV24-1 and TRBJ2-1; 9 nucleotides match TRBD2. After removal of 3 bases from V and 3 bases from J, the junction contained 8 bases not matched to a gene. Germline V gene lookup returns CDR1 KGHDR and CDR2 SFDVKD. The CDR3 has 17 residues. CDR3 sequence: CATSDDSGGNHYNEQFF. The CDR3 coding sequence is TGTGCCACCAGTGATGATAGCGGGGGAAACCACTACAATGAGCAGTTCTTC.

The V gene is TRBV6-2 or TRBV6-3, the J gene TRBJ2-5, with 7 bases aligning to TRBD2. V dropped 8 bases and J dropped 3; count of bases not matched to a gene: 9. Germline V lookup: CDR1 MNHEY, CDR2 SVGEGT. The CDR3 sequence is 14 residues long. CDR3 region: CASPLGTNEETQYF. CDR3 nucleotide sequence: TGTGCCAGCCCACTAGGGACTAACGAAGAGACCCAGTACTTC.

This clonotype has more than one count but fewer than ten. The chain employs TRBV3-1 and TRBJ2-1; TRBD2 aligns across 7 bases. Trimming at V came to 1 base and at J to 4 bases, leaving 13 bases not matched to a gene. The germline V gene encodes CDR1 LGHDT and CDR2 YNNKEL (reference sequence). The CDR3 sequence is 18 residues long. In DNA, the CDR3 is TGTGCCAGCAGCCAAGCCTCTAGCGGAGGGAATCAGTACAATGAGCAGTTCTTC. Translating gives CASSQASSGGNQYNEQFF.

The rearrangement uses TRBV2 and TRBJ1-1, with 8 bases identical to TRBD1. The ends lost 3 bases at V and 4 bases at J; junction bases unmatched: 16. CDR3 length: 18 amino acids. Germline assignment: CDR1 SNHLY and CDR2 FYNNEI. CDR3 bases: TGTGCCAGCAGTGACCTGTCATTATTGGGCAGGGGGCTCACTGAAGCTTTCTTT. Translated, it gives CASSDLSLLGRGLTEAFF. Based on the CDR3 plus reference TRBV2 and TRBJ1-1, the full variable domain is EPEVTQTPSHQVTQMGQEVILRCVPISNHLYFYWYRQILGQKVEFLVSFYNNEISEKSEIFDDQFSVERPDGSNFTLKIRSTKLEDSAMYFCASSDLSLLGRGLTEAFFGQGTRLTVV.

This clonotype was found a few times. The gene calls are TRBV2 and TRBJ1-1; D gene unclear. This CDR3 region has 11 residues. CDR1 and CDR2 (germline): SNHLY, FYNNEI. Trimming removed 10 bases from V and 12 bases from J, with 18 bases in between. The CDR3 bases are TGTGCCACCTCAGTGGCCCTAAATTCTTTCTTT. This sequence encodes CATSVALNSFF. Looking up the rest from reference TRBV2 and TRBJ1-1 gives the full variable domain: EPEVTQTPSHQVTQMGQEVILRCVPISNHLYFYWYRQILGQKVEFLVSFYNNEISEKSEIFDDQFSVERPDGSNFTLKIRSTKLEDSAMYFCATSVALNSFFGQGTRLTVV.

The J gene is TRBJ2-7, the V gene TRBV9; 9 nucleotides agree with TRBD1. Per germline, CDR1 SGDLS and CDR2 YYNGEE. The CDR3 runs to 14 residues. The junction had 1 base not matched to a gene; V was cut back by 3 bases and J by 0 bases. CDR3 loop: CASSEGQGSYEQYF. CDR3 bases: TGTGCCAGCAGCGAGGGACAGGGCTCCTACGAGCAGTACTTC.

In regard to this clonotype: At one of its ends the junction is not consistent with the germline gene, which may arise from a read error. The chain carries TRBV24-1 and TRBJ2-6; D is unclear. The germline V gene has CDR1 KGHDR and CDR2 SFDVKD. The length of the CDR3 is 15 residues. The CDR3 sequence is CTTSDRNSGANVLTF. CDR3 DNA: TGTACCACCAGTGATCGGAATTCTGGGGCCAACGTCCTGACTTTC.

This clonotype was seen at least ten times. The chain combines TRBV7-9 with TRBJ2-5; possibly TRBD1 for D (5 bases). With 3 bases removed from V and 5 bases from J, the gap between germline ends came to 10 bases. Per the germline V gene, CDR1 is SEHNR and CDR2 is FQNEAQ (reference sequence). The length of the CDR3 is 13 residues. CDR3: CASSLVRAETQYF. The CDR3 nucleotides read TGTGCCAGCAGCTTGGTCAGGGCCGAGACCCAGTACTTC.